A selection of T cell receptor beta chains follows, all from one sample in a study of blood T cell repertoires in COVID-19. The repertoire was sequenced with immunoSEQ multiplex PCR; TCRdb's copy has only in-frame clones and lacks some. The sample contains hundreds of thousands of clones, 87% of which appear only once. Material for sequencing was peripheral blood. These receptors came from a woman aged 40 to 55 who had recovered from COVID-19. Each CDR3 is given with its conserved first and last residue. D genes are given only for firm matches. Expanded clones are given a class, and other clones once, few, many or no size at all.

>TRBJ1-2|15|.|.|TRBV5-1
CASSLAVDSNYGYTF
TGCGCCAGCAGCTTGGCCGTGGACAGTAACTATGGCTACACCTTC
>TRBJ1-2|16|.|TRBD1|TRBV7-9
CASSYRDRGREGGYTF
TGTGCCAGCAGCTACCGGGACAGGGGGCGTGAAGGTGGCTACACCTTC
>TRBJ1-3|17|.|TRBD1|TRBV7-2
CASSLTGGVSFGNTIYF
TGTGCCAGCAGCCTGACAGGGGGCGTTAGTTTTGGAAACACCATATATTTT
>TRBJ1-2|13|.|.|TRBV12-3/TRBV12-4
CASSNRESYGYTF
TGTGCCAGCAGTAACAGGGAGAGCTATGGCTACACCTTC
>TRBJ1-2|16|.|.|TRBV9
CASSAVGGGGPYGYTF
TGTGCCAGCAGCGCCGTGGGGGGAGGGGGACCCTATGGCTACACCTTC
>TRBJ2-7|15|once|.|TRBV6-5
CASRREQGSGYEQYF
TGTGCCAGCAGGAGGGAGCAGGGGTCGGGCTACGAGCAGTACTTC
>TRBJ1-2|12|few|TRBD1|TRBV6-7
CASRRQGPGYTF
TGTGCCAGCAGGCGACAGGGCCCAGGCTACACCTTC
>TRBJ2-1|16|few|TRBD2|TRBV9
CASSKQAGLSYNEQFF
TGTGCCAGCAGCAAACAAGCGGGGCTTTCCTACAATGAGCAGTTCTTC
>TRBJ2-2|17|.|TRBD2|TRBV9
CASSVTSAGEYTGELFF
TGTGCCAGCAGCGTGACCTCAGCGGGGGAGTACACCGGGGAGCTGTTTTTT
>TRBJ1-5|14|.|.|TRBV19
CASSTRQGNQPQHF
TGTGCCAGTAGTACCCGACAGGGCAATCAGCCCCAGCATTTT
>TRBJ2-7|14|.|TRBD1|TRBV2
CASSGTGVPYEQYF
TGTGCCAGCAGTGGGACAGGGGTCCCCTACGAGCAGTACTTC
>TRBJ1-2|17|.|TRBD1|TRBV9
CASSVAQGISPNYGYTF
TGTGCCAGCAGCGTAGCACAGGGGATTTCCCCTAACTATGGCTACACCTTC
>TRBJ2-7|14|.|.|TRBV30
CAWSHGGKSYEQYF
TGTGCCTGGAGCCACGGAGGAAAATCCTACGAGCAGTACTTC
>TRBJ2-2|14|once|.|TRBV18
CASSPGALTGELFF
TGTGCCAGCTCACCAGGAGCTCTCACCGGGGAGCTGTTTTTT
>TRBJ2-7|15|few|.|TRBV18
CASSPRRGWSYEQYF
TGTGCCAGCTCACCAAGGAGGGGCTGGTCCTACGAGCAGTACTTC
>TRBJ2-5|13|.|.|TRBV6-5
CASSYPGSETQYF
TGTGCCAGCAGTTACCCCGGGTCGGAGACCCAGTACTTC
>TRBJ2-7|13|.|.|TRBV12-3/TRBV12-4
CASRHKGHYEQYF
TGTGCCAGCAGACATAAGGGGCACTACGAGCAGTACTTC
>TRBJ2-2|16|.|TRBD2|TRBV5-1
CASSLTSGGAAGELFF
TGCGCCAGCAGCTTGACTAGCGGGGGGGCAGCCGGGGAGCTGTTTTTT
>TRBJ1-3|15|.|TRBD1|TRBV5-5
CASSSGQGVGNTIYF
TGTGCCAGCAGCTCGGGACAGGGGGTTGGAAACACCATATATTTT
>TRBJ1-5|14|few|.|TRBV9
CASSVDQFNQPQHF
TGTGCCAGCAGCGTAGACCAGTTCAATCAGCCCCAGCATTTT
>TRBJ2-5|13|once|.|TRBV6-5
CASSYLAGETQYF
TGTGCCAGCAGTTACCTGGCCGGGGAGACCCAGTACTTC
>TRBJ1-6|16|.|.|TRBV3-1/TRBV3-2
CASSQVKGSYNSPLHF
TGTGCCAGCAGCCAAGTAAAGGGGTCCTATAATTCACCCCTCCACTTT
>TRBJ2-1|16|.|.|TRBV27
CASSPGGKGSGNEQFF
TGTGCCAGCAGTCCTGGTGGGAAGGGTTCGGGAAATGAGCAGTTCTTC
>TRBJ1-1|14|.|.|TRBV7-3
CASSRGLLGTEAFF
TGTGCCAGCAGCCGGGGTTTGTTAGGCACTGAAGCTTTCTTT